Listed here is a single T cell receptor beta chain. The record originates from a study of technical replicates of blood from a handful of donors. The V segment lost 5 bases and the J segment 4 bases; nucleotides outside the gene matches: 4. In germline, CDR1 is SEHNR, CDR2 FQNEAQ (reference sequence). The CDR3 covers 14 residues. The table came from immunoSEQ multiplex PCR; TCRdb's copy has only in-frame clones and leaves some out. The sample records about 62,000 clones, 70% to 90% being singletons. The material sequenced was PBMCs. The chain is built from TRBV7-9 and TRBJ1-2; 10 nucleotides match TRBD1. This clonotype was obtained from a human donor in good health. Some clones in this sample may be carry-over from other donors' samples. The CDR3 is CASSNRDRGYGYTF. The CDR3 DNA reads TGTGCCAGCAGCAACCGGGACAGGGGCTATGGCTACACCTTC.